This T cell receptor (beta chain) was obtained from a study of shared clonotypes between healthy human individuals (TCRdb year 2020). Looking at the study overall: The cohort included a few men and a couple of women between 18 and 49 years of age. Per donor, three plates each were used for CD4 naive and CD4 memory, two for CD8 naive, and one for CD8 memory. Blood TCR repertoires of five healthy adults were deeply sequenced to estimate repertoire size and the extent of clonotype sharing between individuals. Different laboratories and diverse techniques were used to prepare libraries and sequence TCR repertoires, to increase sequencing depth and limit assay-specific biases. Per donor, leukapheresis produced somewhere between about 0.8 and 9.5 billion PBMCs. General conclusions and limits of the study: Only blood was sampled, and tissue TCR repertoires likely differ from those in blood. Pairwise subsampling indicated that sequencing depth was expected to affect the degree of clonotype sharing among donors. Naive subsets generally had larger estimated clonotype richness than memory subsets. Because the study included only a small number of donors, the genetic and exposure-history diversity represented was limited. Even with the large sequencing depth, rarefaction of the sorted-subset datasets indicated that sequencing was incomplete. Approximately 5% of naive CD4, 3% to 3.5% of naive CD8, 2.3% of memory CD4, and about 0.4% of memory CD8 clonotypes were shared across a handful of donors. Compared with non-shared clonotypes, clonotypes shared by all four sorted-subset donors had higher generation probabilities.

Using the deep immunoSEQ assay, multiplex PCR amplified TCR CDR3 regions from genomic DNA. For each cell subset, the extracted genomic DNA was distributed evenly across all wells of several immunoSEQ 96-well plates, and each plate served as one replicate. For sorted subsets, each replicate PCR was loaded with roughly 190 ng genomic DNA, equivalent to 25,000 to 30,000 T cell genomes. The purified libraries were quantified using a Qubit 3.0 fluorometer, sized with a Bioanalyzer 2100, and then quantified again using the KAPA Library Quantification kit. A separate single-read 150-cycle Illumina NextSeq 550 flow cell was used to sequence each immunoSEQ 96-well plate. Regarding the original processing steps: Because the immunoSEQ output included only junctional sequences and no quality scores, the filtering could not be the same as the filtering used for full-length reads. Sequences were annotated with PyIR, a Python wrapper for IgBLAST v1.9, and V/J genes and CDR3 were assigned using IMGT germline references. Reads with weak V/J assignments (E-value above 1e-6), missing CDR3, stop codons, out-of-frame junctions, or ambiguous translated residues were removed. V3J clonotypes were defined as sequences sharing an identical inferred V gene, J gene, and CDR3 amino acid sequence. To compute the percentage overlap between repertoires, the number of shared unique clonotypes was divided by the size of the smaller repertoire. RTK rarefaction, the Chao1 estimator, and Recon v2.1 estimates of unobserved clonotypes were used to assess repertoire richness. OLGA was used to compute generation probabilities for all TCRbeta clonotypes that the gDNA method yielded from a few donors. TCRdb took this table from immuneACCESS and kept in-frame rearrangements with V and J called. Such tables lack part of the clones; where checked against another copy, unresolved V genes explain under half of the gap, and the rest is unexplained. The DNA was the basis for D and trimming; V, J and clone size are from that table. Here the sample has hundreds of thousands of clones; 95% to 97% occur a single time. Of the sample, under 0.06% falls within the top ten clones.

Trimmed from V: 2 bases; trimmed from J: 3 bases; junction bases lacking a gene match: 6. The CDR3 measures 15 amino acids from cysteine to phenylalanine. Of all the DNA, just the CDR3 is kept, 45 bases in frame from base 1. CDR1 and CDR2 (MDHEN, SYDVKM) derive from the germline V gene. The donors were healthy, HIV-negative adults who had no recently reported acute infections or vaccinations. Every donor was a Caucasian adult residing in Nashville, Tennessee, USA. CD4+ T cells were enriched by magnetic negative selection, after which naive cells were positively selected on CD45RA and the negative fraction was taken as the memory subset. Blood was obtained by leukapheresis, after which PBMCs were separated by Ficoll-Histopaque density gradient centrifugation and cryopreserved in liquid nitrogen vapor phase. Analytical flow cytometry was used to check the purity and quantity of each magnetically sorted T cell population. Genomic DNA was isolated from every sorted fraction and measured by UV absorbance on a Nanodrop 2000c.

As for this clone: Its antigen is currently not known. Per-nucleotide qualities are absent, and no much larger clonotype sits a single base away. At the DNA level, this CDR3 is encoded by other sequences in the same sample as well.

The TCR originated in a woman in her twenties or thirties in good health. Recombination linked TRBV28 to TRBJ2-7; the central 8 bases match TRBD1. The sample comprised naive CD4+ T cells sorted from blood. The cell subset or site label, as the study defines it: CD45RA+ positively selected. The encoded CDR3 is CASSLPGTGSYEQYF. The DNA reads TGTGCCAGCAGTTTACCAGGGACAGGAAGCTACGAGCAGTACTTC.